These 27 T cell receptor beta chains came from one sample sequenced in a study of T cells in Graves' hyperthyroidism and ophthalmopathy. Amplified TCR beta CDR3 regions derived from RNA transcripts. An initial round of RT-PCR targeting the TCR CDR3 relied on the HTBI primer set. TCRdb called the multiplex PCR reads again in MiXCR, with one record for every CDR3 protein. The sample shows under 650,000 distinct CDR3 sequences, about a sixth of them seen only once. Material: blood. These receptor sequences come from a woman in her twenties or thirties with Graves' hyperthyroidism.

This clonotype was seen many times. The J gene is TRBJ2-2, the V gene TRBV27, with 7 bases aligning to TRBD1. V was pared by 3 bases and J by 3 bases, with 7 bases of the junction left unmatched. The CDR3 consists of 16 residues. Germline CDR1 and CDR2: MNHEY and SMNVEV (reference sequence). CDR3 coding DNA: TGTGCCAGCAGTTTCCGAGTAGGGGGCGACACCGGGGAGCTGTTTTTT. Translating gives CASSFRVGGDTGELFF.

This clonotype was seen at least ten times. V gene TRBV5-5 combines with J gene TRBJ1-5, with a possible D match to TRBD1 (6 bases). Germline lookup yields CDR1 SGHKS and CDR2 YYEKEE (reference sequence). Trimming shortened V by 4 bases and J by 0 bases, and 11 bases separated the two germline ends. The CDR3 extends over 15 amino acids. The CDR3 sequence is CASSPDSYSNQPQHF. CDR3 nucleotides: TGTGCCAGCAGCCCGGACAGCTATAGCAATCAGCCCCAGCATTTT.

CDR3 sequence reads: CASNVILGEEGYTF. Here the CDR3 DNA reads TGTGCCAGCAATGTCATATTGGGGGAGGAGGGCTACACCTTC. The chain links TRBV6-1 to TRBJ1-2; possibly TRBD1 for D (5 bases). The CDR3 runs 14 residues. Between the trimmed V and J ends, which lost 7 bases and 8 bases, there was a span of 20 bases. Germline V lookup: CDR1 MNHNS, CDR2 SASEGT.

This clonotype was seen at least ten times. V and J are TRBV12-3 or TRBV12-4 and TRBJ1-5, with D possibly being TRBD1 (6 bases). Trimming cost V 3 bases and J 7 bases, with 13 bases left between them. CDR3 length equals 14 residues. CDR3 DNA sequence: TGTGCCAGCAGTTTCGGACAGTCGGGACAGCCCCAGCATTTT. This sequence encodes CASSFGQSGQPQHF.

The table lists this clonotype with a few counts. This chain connects TRBV5-1 to TRBJ2-3; TRBD2 matches 12 bases. CDR1 and CDR2 from the germline V gene are SGHRS and YFSETQ. V trimming: 4 bases; J trimming: 3 bases; junction bases outside the gene matches: 9. This CDR3 comprises 17 residues. CDR3 in DNA: TGCGCCAGCAGCCCGGCTAGCGGGAGGGCCCAGACAGATACGCAGTATTTT. This gives the protein CASSPASGRAQTDTQYF.

This chain uses TRBV2 with TRBJ2-1; 9 nucleotides line up with TRBD2. V lost 4 bases to trimming and J lost 3 bases; unmatched junction nucleotides: 4. Germline V gives CDR1 SNHLY, CDR2 FYNNEI. The length of the CDR3 is 15 residues. The chain's CDR3 is CASSASGGNYNEQFF. The CDR3 DNA sequence: TGTGCCAGCAGTGCAAGCGGGGGGAACTACAATGAGCAGTTCTTC.

For this clonotype: A much larger clone differs from this one at a single base, so this may be a read error. The chain joins TRBV7-9 to TRBJ2-7, with 12 bases that match TRBD2. With the DNA end fitting TRBJ2-1 better, the J assignment may be wrong. The CDR3 is 17 residues long. Germline CDR1 SEHNR, CDR2 FQNEAQ (reference sequence). CDR3 nucleotides: TGTGCCAGCAGCGCGACTAGCGGGAGTGAGAGGTCCTACGAGCAGTTCTTC. The encoded protein is CASSATSGSERSYEQFF.

This clonotype was recorded many times. The rearrangement joins TRBV6-1 to TRBJ2-7, with 8 bases lining up with TRBD2. Germline V gene sequence: CDR1 MNHNS, CDR2 SASEGT. This CDR3 is built from 13 residues. Trimming at V came to 8 bases and at J to 7 bases, leaving 10 bases not matched to a gene. CDR3 coding DNA: TGTGCCAGCCGGTCCGGGAGGGCCGTGGAGCAGTACTTC. The encoded protein is CASRSGRAVEQYF.

In this sample, this clonotype turned up many times. The DNA of the CDR3 is TGTGCCTGGAGTGTGGGGGCGCGGGGCTACACCTTC. Translated, it gives CAWSVGARGYTF. This chain uses TRBV30 with TRBJ1-2; D is perhaps TRBD1 (6 bases). The CDR3 length is 12 residues. Germline V gene lookup returns CDR1 GTSNPN and CDR2 SVGIG (reference sequence). V lost 0 bases to trimming and J lost 8 bases, with 10 bases between them.

The sample holds a few counts of this clonotype. This sequence joins TRBV30 and TRBJ1-2; 12 nucleotides line up with TRBD1. With V trimmed by 1 base and J by 7 bases, 16 bases remained unmatched. Germline values: CDR1 GTSNPN, CDR2 SVGIG (reference sequence). This CDR3 region has 18 residues. The CDR3: CAWSGPGQGAFAVGGYTF. CDR3 coding DNA: TGTGCCTGGAGTGGCCCGGGACAGGGGGCCTTCGCGGTGGGTGGCTACACCTTC.

This clonotype was observed many times. The chain joins TRBV18 to TRBJ2-5; maybe TRBD2 (6 bases). Germline loops: CDR1 KGHSH, CDR2 LQKENI. Between the trimmed V and J ends, which lost 5 bases and 5 bases, there was a span of 18 bases. The CDR3 runs 15 residues. This CDR3 reads CASSAYVGSGETQYF. The DNA of the CDR3 is TGTGCCAGCTCAGCGTATGTGGGCAGCGGGGAGACCCAGTACTTC.

This clonotype was seen many times. CDR3 protein: CASRMNGYEQYF. CDR3 nucleotides: TGTGCCAGCAGGATGAACGGCTACGAGCAGTACTTC. This sequence joins TRBV12-3 or TRBV12-4 and TRBJ2-7; D is unresolved. The ends were cut back, 6 bases at V and 3 bases at J, with 9 bases in the middle. The CDR3 sequence is 12 residues long.

Comment on this clonotype: The conserved final phenylalanine or tryptophan is absent from the CDR3, which likely points to a read error. The chain has TRBV10-1 and TRBJ1-2; D is ambiguous. Trimming stripped 4 bases from V and 6 bases from J, with 15 bases between. Germline V gene data show CDR1 as WNHNN and CDR2 as SYGVQD (reference sequence). The CDR3 is 14 amino acids. The CDR3 loop is CASSVGIVMDGYTL. DNA for the CDR3: TGCGCCAGCAGTGTTGGGATTGTCATGGATGGCTACACCCTC.

This clonotype came up many times. The chain uses TRBV5-6 and TRBJ2-1; D remains unclear. Germline CDR1 is SGHDT and CDR2 is YYEEEE. Trimming left V 4 bases short and J 0 bases short, with 11 bases between. This CDR3 has 15 residues. In DNA, the CDR3 is TGTGCCAGCAGCCCCGGATCTAACTCCTACAATGAGCAGTTCTTC. Encoded protein: CASSPGSNSYNEQFF.

This clonotype was recorded at least ten times. V usage is TRBV3-1 and J usage is TRBJ2-7; no clear D. This CDR3 region has 12 residues. V was cut by 3 bases and J by 2 bases, with 5 bases left in between. Germline assignment: CDR1 LGHDT and CDR2 YNNKEL (reference sequence). CDR3 DNA sequence: TGTGCCAGCAGCCAGATCGCCTACGAGCAGTACTTC. Translating gives CASSQIAYEQYF.

This clonotype was counted many times. The chain carries TRBV27 and TRBJ2-7, with D uncertain. Trimming left V 2 bases short and J 2 bases short, with 7 bases between. Per germline, CDR1 MNHEY and CDR2 SMNVEV (reference sequence). This CDR3 region has 13 residues. The CDR3: CASSLTTAYEQYF. The DNA for the CDR3 is TGTGCCAGCAGTTTAACGACGGCCTACGAGCAGTACTTC.

In its sample, this clonotype was seen many times. This sequence joins TRBV20-1 and TRBJ2-7; tentatively, D is TRBD1 (6 bases). Looked up from germline, CDR1 is DFQATT and CDR2 is SNEGSKA (reference sequence). Trimming removed 4 bases from V and 1 base from J, with 11 bases in between. The CDR3 is 13 amino acids. The CDR3 loop reads CSATQDRSYEQYF. In DNA form, the CDR3 reads TGCAGTGCTACGCAGGACAGATCCTACGAGCAGTACTTC.

This clonotype was counted ten times or more. The V and J genes are TRBV28 and TRBJ1-3, with 7 bases identical to TRBD1. This CDR3 region has 15 residues. The ends lost 2 bases at V and 3 bases at J; junction bases unmatched: 4. Looked up from germline, CDR1 is MDHEN and CDR2 is SYDVKM. CDR3 nucleotide sequence: TGTGCCAGCAGTTTACCATCAGGGGGTGGAAACACCATATATTTT. It codes for CASSLPSGGGNTIYF. Using reference TRBV28 and TRBJ1-3 for the parts outside the CDR3, the full variable domain is DVKVTQSSRYLVKRTGEKVFLECVQDMDHENMFWYRQDPGLGLRLIYFSYDVKMKEKGDIPEGYSVSREKKERFSLILESASTNQTSMYLCASSLPSGGGNTIYFGEGSWLTVV.

This rearrangement joins TRBV7-9 to TRBJ1-1; the D is unclear. Trimming stripped 4 bases from V and 0 bases from J, with 12 bases between. Germline V CDR1 and CDR2: SEHNR, FQNEAQ (reference sequence). This CDR3 is built from 15 residues. The CDR3 coding sequence is TGTGCCAGCAGCTACCAAGCAGTAATGAACACTGAAGCTTTCTTT. The encoded protein is CASSYQAVMNTEAFF.

This clonotype was seen repeatedly, ten times or more. The chain couples TRBV29-1 to TRBJ1-2; a weak D match, TRBD1 (5 bases). Germline V gene data show CDR1 as SQVTM and CDR2 as ANQGSEA. The CDR3 runs 13 residues. V was trimmed by 0 bases and J by 2 bases, leaving 7 bases between them. This CDR3 is CSVEEAGNYGYTF. CDR3 bases: TGCAGCGTTGAAGAGGCAGGGAACTATGGCTACACCTTC.

The rearrangement links TRBV18 to TRBJ1-5, with 7 nucleotides matching TRBD1. The CDR3 has 15 residues. V was clipped by 6 bases and J by 7 bases; unmatched bases: 12. Germline V gene data show CDR1 as KGHSH and CDR2 as LQKENI. This chain's CDR3 is CASSLEQGIGQPQHF. The CDR3 nucleotides are TGTGCCAGCTCGCTGGAACAGGGGATTGGGCAGCCCCAGCATTTT.

This clonotype was detected only a few times. The genes are TRBV20-1 and TRBJ2-1, with 11 bases identical to TRBD2. Losses at the gene ends were 2 bases for V and 4 bases for J; bases not matched to a gene: 1. The germline V gene has CDR1 DFQATT and CDR2 SNEGSKA (reference sequence). The CDR3 is 14 amino acids. DNA of the CDR3: TGCAGTGCTAGATCTAGCGGGAGGTACAATGAGCAGTTCTTC. Its protein product is CSARSSGRYNEQFF.

This clonotype has ten or more counts. The chain employs TRBV28 and TRBJ2-7, with D maybe TRBD1 (6 bases). V lost 10 bases and J 2 bases, leaving 15 bases between the germline ends. The CDR3 contains 13 residues. The germline V gene has CDR1 MDHEN and CDR2 SYDVKM. The CDR3 sequence: CAIWGRGAYEQYF. DNA for the CDR3: TGTGCCATCTGGGGCAGGGGAGCCTACGAGCAGTACTTC.

This clonotype was observed a handful of times. The gene calls are TRBV28 and TRBJ1-2; D is ambiguous. The germline gives CDR1 MDHEN, CDR2 SYDVKM. The length of the CDR3 is 14 residues. V lost 7 bases to trimming and J lost 4 bases, with 16 bases between them. For the CDR3, the DNA is TGTGCCAGCACTAGACGGGGTATTCTCTATGGCTACACCTTC. Amino acids: CASTRRGILYGYTF.

The chain links TRBV20-1 to TRBJ1-6, with a weak D call TRBD1 (5 bases). The CDR3 length is 16 residues. V lost 0 bases, J lost 10 bases, and 19 bases lay in between. Germline V gene lookup returns CDR1 DFQATT and CDR2 SNEGSKA (reference sequence). DNA of the CDR3: TGCAGTGCTAGAGAGGGGGGGGGGATAATCGGGTCACCCCTCCACTTT. Residues: CSAREGGGIIGSPLHF.

This clonotype was counted ten times or more. CDR3 DNA: TGTGCCAGCAGTAAGTGGCTAAATGAGCAGTTCTTC. Translating gives CASSKWLNEQFF. The rearrangement uses TRBV28 and TRBJ2-1; D not certain. V was clipped by 5 bases and J by 7 bases, with 9 bases between them. The CDR3 totals 12 residues. Germline loops: CDR1 MDHEN, CDR2 SYDVKM.

This chain links TRBV20-1 with TRBJ2-7; the match to TRBD2 covers 9 bases. The CDR3 consists of 15 residues. Germline CDR1 and CDR2: DFQATT and SNEGSKA (reference sequence). V shed 6 bases, J shed 5 bases, and the junction held 14 bases outside the gene matches. Here the CDR3 DNA reads TGCAGTGCAGCCGAACGTAGCGGGAGTCGGAACGAGCAGTACTTC. Protein product: CSAAERSGSRNEQYF.